The 20 T cell receptor beta chains below were found in one sample sequenced in a study of T cell repertoires and HLA-DP antigens. Their antigen targets remain unknown. TCRdb's table, derived via immunoSEQ multiplex PCR, lists solely in-frame clones and lacks some. The sample carries over 100,000 clones, 80% to 95% recorded once. The sequenced material came from CD4+ T cells from PBMCs. The source of these receptors is a woman aged 18-29 years in good health and CMV-seronegative.

CDR3 DNA sequence: TGTGCCTGGAGTACCGGGACTAGCGGGATCTCTTACTACGAGCAGTACTTC. Translated: CAWSTGTSGISYYEQYF. This rearrangement joins TRBV30 to TRBJ2-7, with 13 bases matching TRBD2. The CDR3 extends over 17 amino acids. J gave up 3 bases and V 2 bases, and 10 bases lay outside the gene matches. The germline gives CDR1 GTSNPN, CDR2 SVGIG (reference sequence).

The chain employs TRBV5-1 and TRBJ1-1; D not certain. Trimming took 0 bases from V and 1 from J, leaving 10 bases between them. This CDR3 is built from 15 residues. Germline CDR1 is SGHRS and CDR2 is YFSETQ. The CDR3 protein is CASSLAQAPNTEAFF. The DNA of the CDR3 is TGCGCCAGCAGCTTGGCGCAGGCCCCGAACACTGAAGCTTTCTTT.

The CDR3 DNA is TGTGCCAGCAGCACCCAGGGGGCACGTTCCTACAATGAGCAGTTCTTC. Its protein is CASSTQGARSYNEQFF. The V and J genes are TRBV7-3 and TRBJ2-1; 8 bases fit TRBD1. This CDR3 comprises 16 residues. From germline, CDR1 is SGHTA and CDR2 FQGTGA. The trim removed 5 bases at V and 1 base at J, leaving 7 bases unmatched. The full variable domain, in which reference TRBV7-3 and TRBJ2-1 provide the parts outside the CDR3, is GAGVSQTPSNKVTEKGKYVELRCDPISGHTALYWYRQSLGQGPEFLIYFQGTGAADDSGLPNDRFFAVRPEGSVSTLKIQRTERGDSAVYLCASSTQGARSYNEQFFGPGTRLTVL.

This clone was observed once. The CDR3 is CASSFVGGFGEKTQYF. The DNA for the CDR3 is TGTGCCAGCAGTTTTGTCGGGGGGTTTGGAGAGAAAACCCAGTACTTC. The V gene is TRBV28, the J gene TRBJ2-5, with TRBD2 identical over 7 bases. Germline V gene lookup returns CDR1 MDHEN and CDR2 SYDVKM. V was pared by 3 bases and J by 8 bases, with 15 bases of the junction left unmatched. The CDR3 contains 16 residues.

The chain combines TRBV7-3 with TRBJ1-1; weak D call: TRBD1 (6 bases). CDR3 length: 15 amino acids. The V end lost 5 bases, the J end lost 0 bases, and 13 bases lay between the germline ends. Germline V gene sequence: CDR1 SGHTA, CDR2 FQGTGA. DNA of the CDR3: TGTGCCAGCAGCCCACAACAGGGTTTGAACACTGAAGCTTTCTTT. It is translated as CASSPQQGLNTEAFF.

This sequence joins TRBV18 and TRBJ1-2, with D uncertain. The CDR3 covers 13 residues. With 5 bases removed from V and 8 bases from J, the gap between germline ends came to 15 bases. The germline V gene has CDR1 KGHSH and CDR2 LQKENI. The CDR3 sequence: CASSSALIGGYTF. CDR3 sequence (DNA): TGTGCCAGCTCAAGTGCACTAATCGGAGGCTACACCTTC.

The genes are TRBV9 and TRBJ2-7, with D uncertain. The V gene lost 0 bases and the J gene lost 2 bases, with 15 bases spanning the gap. Germline V gives CDR1 SGDLS, CDR2 YYNGEE. The CDR3 extends over 16 amino acids. CDR3 sequence reads: CASSVGVGIRAYEQYF. In DNA form, the CDR3 reads TGTGCCAGCAGCGTAGGTGTGGGGATAAGGGCCTACGAGCAGTACTTC.

The chain uses TRBV7-6 and TRBJ1-6, with TRBD1 matching 9 bases. V was pared by 4 bases and J by 6 bases, with 4 bases of the junction left unmatched. The CDR3 has 15 residues. The germline gives CDR1 SGHVS, CDR2 FNYEAQ. The CDR3 DNA sequence: TGTGCCAGCAGCTCCCAGGGACAGGGTAATTCACCCCTCCACTTT. Amino acids: CASSSQGQGNSPLHF.

The chain uses TRBV15 and TRBJ1-6, with no clear D. The CDR3 is 15 amino acids. Germline V gene sequence: CDR1 LNHNV, CDR2 YYDKDF (reference sequence). Trimming removed 1 base from V and 10 bases from J, with 14 bases in between. CDR3 region: CATSRVLAGSSPLHF. CDR3 coding DNA: TGTGCCACCAGCAGAGTGCTCGCGGGGTCCTCACCCCTCCACTTT.

The chain couples TRBV2 to TRBJ2-2; TRBD1 is a possible D gene (6 bases). This CDR3 spans 14 amino acids. Germline V gene lookup returns CDR1 SNHLY and CDR2 FYNNEI. V was trimmed by 8 bases and J by 2 bases, leaving 12 bases between them. The CDR3: CASHRDTNTGELFF. Written as DNA, the CDR3 is TGTGCCAGCCACCGGGACACAAACACCGGGGAGCTGTTTTTT.

The chain employs TRBV11-2 and TRBJ1-2, with 9 bases that match TRBD1. The CDR3 totals 15 residues. Germline V gene data show CDR1 as SGHAT and CDR2 as FQNNGV. V was clipped by 4 bases and J by 2 bases; unmatched bases: 5. The CDR3 spells CASSWRGQGNYGYTF. CDR3 DNA: TGTGCCAGCAGCTGGCGCGGACAGGGGAACTATGGCTACACCTTC. The variable domain in full, completed from reference TRBV11-2 and TRBJ1-2, reads EAGVAQSPRYKIIEKRQSVAFWCNPISGHATLYWYQQILGQGPKLLIQFQNNGVVDDSQLPKDRFSAERLKGVDSTLKIQPAKLEDSAVYLCASSWRGQGNYGYTFGSGTRLTVV.

This clone was found once. The V gene is TRBV5-6, the J gene TRBJ2-1; possibly TRBD1 or TRBD2 for D (5 bases each). CDR1 is SGHDT, CDR2 YYEEEE, per germline. The V end was cut by 2 bases, the J end by 8 bases, with 20 bases between. CDR3 size: 16 residues. CDR3 nucleotide sequence: TGTGCCAGCAGCTTATACCGGGACCAAAAGGGTGATGAGCAGTTCTTC. Protein: CASSLYRDQKGDEQFF.

The chain employs TRBV10-3 and TRBJ1-5; D remains ambiguous. The ends were cut back, 5 bases at V and 3 bases at J, with 11 bases in the middle. This CDR3 has 14 amino acids. Germline V gene sequence: CDR1 ENHRY, CDR2 SYGVKD. The CDR3 region is CAISRGEFNQPQHF. In nucleotides, the CDR3 is TGTGCCATCAGTCGGGGAGAATTCAATCAGCCCCAGCATTTT.

The CDR3 DNA sequence: TGTGCCAGCTCACCCCGGACCCAAGAGACCCAGTACTTC. Translation gives CASSPRTQETQYF. V usage is TRBV18 and J usage is TRBJ2-5; D remains ambiguous. The germline V and J ends were trimmed by 3 bases and 1 base, with 6 bases remaining between them. Per the germline V gene, CDR1 is KGHSH and CDR2 is LQKENI. This CDR3 contains 13 residues.

The V call is TRBV19, the J call TRBJ1-4; the D is unclear. V was cut by 3 bases and J by 4 bases, with 12 bases left in between. Germline loops: CDR1 LNHDA, CDR2 SQIVND (reference sequence). The length of the CDR3 is 15 residues. CDR3 residues: CASSIHRAYNEKLFF. The CDR3 DNA reads as TGTGCCAGTAGTATTCACCGGGCATATAATGAAAAACTGTTTTTT.

This chain's CDR3 is CSVLTQETQYF. CDR3 coding DNA: TGCAGCGTGCTTACCCAAGAGACCCAGTACTTC. This sequence joins TRBV29-1 and TRBJ2-5; D not resolved. The V gene's germline CDR1 is SQVTM and CDR2 ANQGSEA. The CDR3 spans 11 residues. V lost 6 bases and J 1 base, leaving 6 bases between the germline ends.

The gene calls are TRBV7-8 and TRBJ1-2; TRBD1 matches at 8 bases. The length of the CDR3 is 14 residues. Germline assignment: CDR1 SGHVS and CDR2 FQNEAQ. The ends lost 4 bases at V and 2 bases at J; junction bases unmatched: 3. This CDR3 reads CASSSQGDNYGYTF. The DNA of the CDR3 is TGTGCCAGCAGCTCACAGGGGGACAACTATGGCTACACCTTC.

The CDR3 nucleotides read TGTGCCTGGAGAAGGGAGAGATCTGGAAACACCATATATTTT. Amino acids: CAWRRERSGNTIYF. The rearrangement joins TRBV30 to TRBJ1-3; D unresolved. The V and J ends lost 3 bases and 1 base respectively, with 10 bases between them. The CDR3 totals 14 residues. Germline CDR1 reads GTSNPN; CDR2 reads SVGIG (reference sequence).

This chain uses TRBV27 with TRBJ1-5; maybe TRBD1 (5 bases). The V and J ends lost 6 bases and 3 bases respectively, with 18 bases between them. CDR1 and CDR2 (germline): MNHEY, SMNVEV (reference sequence). The CDR3 has 16 residues. The CDR3 loop is CASSQLWGGTNQPQHF. The DNA for the CDR3 is TGTGCCAGCAGCCAACTTTGGGGGGGTACCAATCAGCCCCAGCATTTT.

This chain uses TRBV25-1 with TRBJ1-3; D gene uncertain. The length of the CDR3 is 15 residues. Germline V gene sequence: CDR1 MGHDK, CDR2 SYGVNS. The V end was cut by 1 base, the J end by 4 bases, with 11 bases between. The CDR3 DNA reads as TGTGCCAGCAGTGAATCTGGCAGAGCGGGAAACACCATATATTTT. It yields the protein CASSESGRAGNTIYF.